This paragraph reports one T cell receptor beta chain. Method: immunoSEQ multiplex PCR; TCRdb's copy keeps in-frame clones and lacks some. The table shows over 130,000 clones, with approximately 94% occurring only once. Between the trimmed V and J ends, which lost 3 bases and 7 bases, there was a span of 15 bases. The CDR3 is 14 residues long. Germline CDR1 reads LNHDA; CDR2 reads SQIVND (reference sequence). The data are from a study of T cell responses to AZD1222 COVID-19 vaccine. The sequenced sample was peripheral blood, obtained on day 0 of AZD1222 vaccination. This receptor was identified in an adult in good health. The chain has TRBV19 and TRBJ1-2, with D perhaps matching TRBD1 (5 bases). The DNA for the CDR3 is TGTGCCAGTAGTATGCGGGGACGACTGGGTGGCTACACCTTC. Translated: CASSMRGRLGGYTF. The full variable domain, its missing parts supplied by reference TRBV19 and TRBJ1-2, is DGGITQSPKYLFRKEGQNVTLSCEQNLNHDAMYWYRQDPGQGLRLIYYSQIVNDFQKGDIAEGYSVSREKKESFPLTVTSAQKNPTAFYLCASSMRGRLGGYTFGSGTRLTVV.